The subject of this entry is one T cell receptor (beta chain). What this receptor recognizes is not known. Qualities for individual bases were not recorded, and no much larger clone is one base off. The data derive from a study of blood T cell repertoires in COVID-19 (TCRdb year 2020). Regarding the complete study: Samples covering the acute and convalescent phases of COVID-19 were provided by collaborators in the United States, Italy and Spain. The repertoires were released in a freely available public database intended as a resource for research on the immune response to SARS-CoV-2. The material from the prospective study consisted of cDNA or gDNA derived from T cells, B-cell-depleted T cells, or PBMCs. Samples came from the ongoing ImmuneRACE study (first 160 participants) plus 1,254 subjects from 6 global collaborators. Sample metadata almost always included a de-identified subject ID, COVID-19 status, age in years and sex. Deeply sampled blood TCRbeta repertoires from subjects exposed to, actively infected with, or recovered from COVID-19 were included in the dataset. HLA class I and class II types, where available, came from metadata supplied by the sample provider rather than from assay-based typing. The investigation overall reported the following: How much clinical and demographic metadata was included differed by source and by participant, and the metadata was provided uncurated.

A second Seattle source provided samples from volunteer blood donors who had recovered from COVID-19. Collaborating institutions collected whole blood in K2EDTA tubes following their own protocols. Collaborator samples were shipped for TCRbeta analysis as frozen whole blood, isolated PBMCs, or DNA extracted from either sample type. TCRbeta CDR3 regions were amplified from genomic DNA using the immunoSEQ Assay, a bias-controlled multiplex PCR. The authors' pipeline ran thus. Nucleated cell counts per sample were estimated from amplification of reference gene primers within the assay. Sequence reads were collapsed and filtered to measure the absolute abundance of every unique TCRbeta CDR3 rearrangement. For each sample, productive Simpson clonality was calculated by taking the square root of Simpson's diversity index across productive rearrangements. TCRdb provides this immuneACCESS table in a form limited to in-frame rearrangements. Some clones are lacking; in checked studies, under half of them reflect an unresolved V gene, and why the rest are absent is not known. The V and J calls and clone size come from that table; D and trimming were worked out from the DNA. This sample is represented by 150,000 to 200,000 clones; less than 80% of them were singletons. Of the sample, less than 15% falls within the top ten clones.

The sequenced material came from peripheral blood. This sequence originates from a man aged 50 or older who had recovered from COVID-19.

In nucleotides, the sequence is TGTGCCAGTAATAGCGGCGCGAACACCGGGGAGCTGTTTTTT. This translates into CASNSGANTGELFF. The V and J genes are TRBV27 and TRBJ2-2; the D segment could be TRBD2, given 6 matching bases. Relative to germline, V is 9 bases shorter and J is 0 bases shorter, with 11 bases between their ends. CDR1 and CDR2 are drawn from the germline V gene (reference sequence): MNHEY, SMNVEV. Measured from the cysteine to the phenylalanine, the CDR3 is 14 residues long. The read is trimmed to its CDR3 DNA, 42 bases read in frame from base 1.